The TCR beta chain under discussion was sequenced for a study of metastatic and nonmetastatic thyroid tumors. Study-level findings and limits: Reports indicated that malignant thyroid tumors showed significantly higher TCR beta diversity than benign nodules did, in blood and tumor.

TCRdb re-called the PCR reads with MiXCR. The sample records 15,000 to 20,000 clones, 15% to 18% being singletons. By its share, this clone is medium-sized (0.01 to 0.1%). As yet, its antigen is unknown. There were no patients who had received any treatment before thyroid surgery. The CDR3 covers 11 residues. V shed 5 bases and J shed 7 bases, with 6 bases lying between them. The source is a female donor with papillary thyroid cancer or a benign thyroid nodule (not recorded which). Some clones in this sample may be carry-over from other donors' samples. The chain has TRBV12-3 or TRBV12-4 and TRBJ2-1; D is unclear. Material for sequencing was blood. The CDR3, as DNA: TGTGCCAGCAGTGCCCTTAATGAGCAGTTCTTC. The encoded protein is CASSALNEQFF.